The 6 T cell receptor beta chains in this list originate from one sample, sequenced in a study of cytomegalovirus exposure and HLA in healthy donors. Vbeta (60) and Jbeta (13) primers were used in the PCR. The repertoire was sequenced with immunoSEQ multiplex PCR; TCRdb's copy has only in-frame clones and lacks some. Here the sample spans about 130,000 clones, 74% being singletons. Sequencing input: PBMCs. Receptors originate from a woman aged 45-65 years in good health and CMV-seropositive.

The chain has TRBV6-1 and TRBJ2-7; 7 bases are shared with TRBD1. The CDR3 extends over 13 amino acids. Germline-derived CDR1 and CDR2 are MNHNS and SASEGT. J gave up 2 bases and V 8 bases, and 6 bases lay outside the gene matches. CDR3 sequence: CASGRDSPYEQYF. The CDR3 DNA reads TGTGCCAGCGGCCGGGACAGCCCCTACGAGCAGTACTTC.

The chain recombines TRBV5-4 with TRBJ2-1; D perhaps matches TRBD2 (6 bases). The CDR3 consists of 14 residues. V was clipped by 4 bases and J by 7 bases, with 15 bases between them. CDR1 and CDR2 (germline): SGHNT, YYREEE (reference sequence). As DNA, the CDR3 is TGTGCCAGCAGCCCCGAGGGTGGAGGGAATGAGCAGTTCTTC. Protein product: CASSPEGGGNEQFF.

This clone was seen a few times. V and J are TRBV5-5 and TRBJ1-1, with D unresolved. Trimming cost V 0 bases and J 7 bases, with 10 bases left between them. The V gene's germline CDR1 is SGHKS and CDR2 YYEKEE (reference sequence). CDR3 length equals 13 residues. The CDR3 sequence is CASSLASSGEAFF. CDR3 coding DNA: TGTGCCAGCAGCTTGGCCAGTTCGGGTGAAGCTTTCTTT.

The V gene is TRBV13, the J gene TRBJ2-7; TRBD1 agrees at 7 bases. Trimming cost V 5 bases and J 7 bases; bases outside gene matches: 14. CDR1 and CDR2 (germline): PRHDT, FYEKMQ (reference sequence). The CDR3 has 15 residues. This CDR3 is CASSPYNGQAKEQYF. CDR3 in DNA: TGTGCCAGCAGCCCCTATAACGGACAGGCTAAAGAGCAGTACTTC.

The rearrangement joins TRBV4-2 to TRBJ1-5; D is possibly TRBD1 (5 bases). Germline CDR1 LGHNA, CDR2 YNFKEQ. V lost 2 bases, J lost 3 bases, and 14 bases lay in between. The CDR3 runs 16 residues. The CDR3 protein is CASSQTQGAVNQPQHF. Written as DNA, the CDR3 is TGTGCCAGCAGCCAAACGCAGGGCGCCGTCAATCAGCCCCAGCATTTT.

The V gene is TRBV15, the J gene TRBJ1-6; 12 positions match TRBD1. Germline CDR1 reads LNHNV; CDR2 reads YYDKDF (reference sequence). The V and J ends lost 7 bases and 7 bases, in that order; junction bases with no gene match: 5. CDR3 size: 15 residues. The CDR3 loop reads CATTRGQGANSPLHF. The DNA for the CDR3 is TGTGCCACCACCCGGGGACAGGGGGCAAATTCACCCCTCCACTTT.